This T cell receptor (beta chain) appears in the sequencing data of a study of shared clonotypes between healthy human individuals. General study points: The generation probabilities recorded for non-shared clonotypes fell below those of clonotypes shared by all four donors. On the whole, naive subsets had larger estimated richness than memory subsets had.

The germline V and J ends were trimmed by 4 bases and 6 bases, with 19 bases remaining between them. This CDR3 has 16 amino acids. Germline assignment: CDR1 MGHDK and CDR2 SYGVNS. Genomic DNA from each subset was divided evenly over several immunoSEQ plates. TCRdb's copy holds only in-frame clones and misses some; the assay was immunoSEQ multiplex PCR. Of over 1.5 million clones listed, 95% to 99% were seen once; the top ten hold roughly 0.42%. About this clone itself: What it recognizes is unknown.

The rearrangement links TRBV25-1 to TRBJ2-1; D is unclear. Input material: naive CD4+ T cells sorted from blood. The sample's subset: CD45RA+ positively selected. This receptor was obtained from a man aged 30 to 39 in good health. CDR3 DNA sequence: TGTGCCAGCAGTGCTCCTAGGCGTCGTAGGGCCAATGAGCAGTTCTTC. Its protein is CASSAPRRRRANEQFF.